This is a list of T cell receptor beta chains from one sample in a study of vaccination and CD4 T cells after COVID-19. TCRdb used MiXCR to reprocess the PCR reads, holding one entry per CDR3 protein. Counted here are approximately 24,000 distinct CDR3 sequences, roughly 27% occurring once; the ten biggest clones make up 7.1%. For these TCRs, the target antigens are not known. Sequencing used CD4+ T cells from blood, cultured in vitro, obtained about 7 months after SARS-CoV-2 vaccination. These receptors were obtained from a human donor who had recovered from COVID-19. Each CDR3 is given with its conserved first and last residue. The order of the fields is V gene, J gene, clone size, D gene, CDR3 DNA, CDR3 protein. D genes are given only for firm matches. For some rows the clone size is stated as once, few or many, or as a class when expanded; others skip it.

V gene: TRBV10-3
J gene: TRBJ2-7
clone size: few
D gene: -
CDR3 DNA: TGTGCCATCAGGGGGGGCGGCGAGCAGTACTTC
CDR3 protein: CAIRGGGEQYF

V gene: TRBV6-1
J gene: TRBJ2-5
clone size: -
D gene: TRBD1
CDR3 DNA: TGTGCCAGCAGTGCGGAAACAGGGGGCCAAGAGACCCAGTACTTC
CDR3 protein: CASSAETGGQETQYF

V gene: TRBV20-1
J gene: TRBJ2-5
clone size: -
D gene: -
CDR3 DNA: TGCAGTGTCGGGAGAGGATTAGGGCAAGAGACCCAGTACTTC
CDR3 protein: CSVGRGLGQETQYF

V gene: TRBV14
J gene: TRBJ2-5
clone size: -
D gene: TRBD1
CDR3 DNA: TGTGCCAGCAGTTCGGGACAGGGGGTTGAGACCCAGTACTTC
CDR3 protein: CASSSGQGVETQYF

V gene: TRBV7-3
J gene: TRBJ2-1
clone size: few
D gene: TRBD1
CDR3 DNA: TGTGCCAGCAGCCCGGGACAGGGGGCTAACTATGAGCAGTTCTTC
CDR3 protein: CASSPGQGANYEQFF

V gene: TRBV7-2
J gene: TRBJ1-2
clone size: -
D gene: -
CDR3 DNA: TGTGCCAGCAGCCTCACGGTCTCCATTTCTAACTATGGCTACACCTTC
CDR3 protein: CASSLTVSISNYGYTF

V gene: TRBV6-1
J gene: TRBJ1-5
clone size: -
D gene: -
CDR3 DNA: TGTTCCAGCAGTGAAGTCGTGCGTCAGCCCCAGCATTTT
CDR3 protein: CSSSEVVRQPQHF

V gene: TRBV7-3
J gene: TRBJ2-1
clone size: few
D gene: TRBD1
CDR3 DNA: TGTGCCAGCAGCTTATTCGTGACAGGGACATACAATGAGCAGTTCTTC
CDR3 protein: CASSLFVTGTYNEQFF

V gene: TRBV24-1
J gene: TRBJ2-2
clone size: few
D gene: -
CDR3 DNA: TGTGCCACCAGACAGGGTGATACCGGGGAGCTGTTTTTT
CDR3 protein: CATRQGDTGELFF

V gene: TRBV28
J gene: TRBJ2-7
clone size: few
D gene: TRBD1
CDR3 DNA: TGTGCCAGCCTACAGGGGGGCTACGAGCAGTACTTC
CDR3 protein: CASLQGGYEQYF

V gene: TRBV20-1
J gene: TRBJ2-1
clone size: few
D gene: TRBD2
CDR3 DNA: TGCAGTGCTAGGTCACTCCTTAGCGGGAGTTCCTACAATGAGCAGTTCTTC
CDR3 protein: CSARSLLSGSSYNEQFF

V gene: TRBV6-1
J gene: TRBJ2-3
clone size: -
D gene: TRBD1
CDR3 DNA: TGTGCCAGCAGTGAACTGACAGGGGAACCAGATACGCAGTATTTT
CDR3 protein: CASSELTGEPDTQYF

V gene: TRBV20-1
J gene: TRBJ1-2
clone size: -
D gene: -
CDR3 DNA: TGCAGTGCTAGCCGGGGGAACAGGCGAGATGGCTACACCTTC
CDR3 protein: CSASRGNRRDGYTF

V gene: TRBV7-3
J gene: TRBJ2-7
clone size: -
D gene: TRBD1
CDR3 DNA: TGTGCCAGCAGCGCGACAGGGGACCACGAGCAGTACTTC
CDR3 protein: CASSATGDHEQYF

V gene: TRBV7-2
J gene: TRBJ1-3
clone size: few
D gene: -
CDR3 DNA: TGTGCCAGCAGCTTAGTAGTGTCGGTTCCTGGAAACACCATATATTTT
CDR3 protein: CASSLVVSVPGNTIYF

V gene: TRBV20-1
J gene: TRBJ2-7
clone size: few
D gene: -
CDR3 DNA: TGCAGTGCTGCCGACTCCTACGAGCAGTACTTC
CDR3 protein: CSAADSYEQYF

V gene: TRBV7-2
J gene: TRBJ1-2
clone size: few
D gene: TRBD1
CDR3 DNA: TGTGCCAGCAGCCCCGACCCCCCCCGACAGGGTCATGGCTACACCTTC
CDR3 protein: CASSPDPPRQGHGYTF

V gene: TRBV20-1
J gene: TRBJ2-3
clone size: few
D gene: TRBD2
CDR3 DNA: TGCAGTGCCGCATTAAAGCGGGATTGGTTTACAGATACGCAGTATTTT
CDR3 protein: CSAALKRDWFTDTQYF

V gene: TRBV6-1
J gene: TRBJ1-2
clone size: -
D gene: -
CDR3 DNA: TGTGCCAGCAGTCCCCGGGACGGTAGCTATGGCTACACCTTC
CDR3 protein: CASSPRDGSYGYTF

V gene: TRBV25-1
J gene: TRBJ1-2
clone size: few
D gene: -
CDR3 DNA: TGTGCCAGCAGACAGGGTGGGTTGTATGGCTACACCTTC
CDR3 protein: CASRQGGLYGYTF

V gene: TRBV20-1
J gene: TRBJ2-1
clone size: -
D gene: TRBD2
CDR3 DNA: TGCAGTGCTAGAGAAGGTGGTAGCGGGAGGGCCGGCCGAAACAATGAGCAGTTCTTC
CDR3 protein: CSAREGGSGRAGRNNEQFF

V gene: TRBV6-5
J gene: TRBJ2-7
clone size: -
D gene: -
CDR3 DNA: TGTGCCAGCAGTTACCTAGGACCCTACGAGCAGTACTTC
CDR3 protein: CASSYLGPYEQYF

V gene: TRBV2
J gene: TRBJ1-2
clone size: few
D gene: -
CDR3 DNA: TGTGCCAGCGGGGATTATGGCTACACCTTC
CDR3 protein: CASGDYGYTF

V gene: TRBV7-2
J gene: TRBJ1-2
clone size: few
D gene: TRBD1
CDR3 DNA: TGTGCCAGCATCACGGGACAGTATGGCTACACCTTC
CDR3 protein: CASITGQYGYTF

V gene: TRBV20-1
J gene: TRBJ1-5
clone size: many
D gene: TRBD1
CDR3 DNA: TGCAGTGCTAGAGATGCAGACAGGGGTCAGCCCCAGCATTTT
CDR3 protein: CSARDADRGQPQHF

V gene: TRBV7-3
J gene: TRBJ2-5
clone size: -
D gene: -
CDR3 DNA: TGTGCCAGCAGCTCAGGACTGCAAGAGACCCAGTACTTC
CDR3 protein: CASSSGLQETQYF

V gene: TRBV21-1
J gene: TRBJ2-7
clone size: few
D gene: -
CDR3 DNA: TGTGCCAGCACCCCGGCGACAGGCGACTCCTACGAGCAGTACTTC
CDR3 protein: CASTPATGDSYEQYF

V gene: TRBV7-8
J gene: TRBJ2-7
clone size: -
D gene: -
CDR3 DNA: TGTGCCAGCAGCTTAGGGTCGGCGGTCGAGCAGTACTTC
CDR3 protein: CASSLGSAVEQYF

V gene: TRBV11-3
J gene: TRBJ2-3
clone size: -
D gene: -
CDR3 DNA: TGTGCCAGCAGCCAACCGGGCGATACGCAGTATTTT
CDR3 protein: CASSQPGDTQYF

V gene: TRBV4-1
J gene: TRBJ1-1
clone size: -
D gene: -
CDR3 DNA: TGCGCCAGCAGGTCTGGGAGCAATTCCCCAGACACTGAAGCTTTCTTT
CDR3 protein: CASRSGSNSPDTEAFF

V gene: TRBV4-2
J gene: TRBJ2-6
clone size: -
D gene: -
CDR3 DNA: TGTGCCAGCAGCCCCGGACGTATCTCTGGGGCCAACGTCCTGACTTTC
CDR3 protein: CASSPGRISGANVLTF

V gene: TRBV20-1
J gene: TRBJ1-2
clone size: -
D gene: TRBD1
CDR3 DNA: TGCAGTGTTTGGGGACAGACGCCGCGGGGCTACACCTTC
CDR3 protein: CSVWGQTPRGYTF

V gene: TRBV20-1
J gene: TRBJ1-5
clone size: many
D gene: TRBD1
CDR3 DNA: TGCAGTGCTAGCGGGGGGACAGGGGGGATCGGTCAGCCCCAGCATTTT
CDR3 protein: CSASGGTGGIGQPQHF

V gene: TRBV6-5
J gene: TRBJ1-2
clone size: few
D gene: TRBD1
CDR3 DNA: TGTGCCAGCAGTTACTGGGGACAGGGGTACTATGGCTACACCTTC
CDR3 protein: CASSYWGQGYYGYTF

V gene: TRBV7-2
J gene: TRBJ2-7
clone size: -
D gene: -
CDR3 DNA: TGTGCCAGCAGCTTGGGTAACGCCTACGAGCAGTACTTC
CDR3 protein: CASSLGNAYEQYF

V gene: TRBV18
J gene: TRBJ2-7
clone size: -
D gene: TRBD2
CDR3 DNA: TGTGCCACGGGACTAGCGGGAGAGTCCTACGAGCAGTACTTC
CDR3 protein: CATGLAGESYEQYF

V gene: TRBV7-2
J gene: TRBJ2-4
clone size: -
D gene: -
CDR3 DNA: TGTGCCAGCAGCCACCGGGACATATTAGACATTCAGTACTTC
CDR3 protein: CASSHRDILDIQYF

V gene: TRBV28
J gene: TRBJ2-3
clone size: -
D gene: TRBD2
CDR3 DNA: TGTGCCAGCAGTTTAATGGGGCTAGCGGGCACAGATACGCAGTATTTT
CDR3 protein: CASSLMGLAGTDTQYF

V gene: TRBV20-1
J gene: TRBJ2-1
clone size: -
D gene: TRBD2
CDR3 DNA: TGCAGTGCTAGACTAGCGGGAGTCCATGAGCAGTTCTTC
CDR3 protein: CSARLAGVHEQFF

V gene: TRBV7-3
J gene: TRBJ2-1
clone size: -
D gene: -
CDR3 DNA: TGTGCCAGCAGCTCCCGACAGGACAATGAGCAGTTCTTC
CDR3 protein: CASSSRQDNEQFF

V gene: TRBV2
J gene: TRBJ1-5
clone size: -
D gene: TRBD1
CDR3 DNA: TGTGCCAGCAGGGGACCGGGACAGGGCTCAGGGCATTTT
CDR3 protein: CASRGPGQGSGHF

V gene: TRBV6-4
J gene: TRBJ2-3
clone size: -
D gene: TRBD2
CDR3 DNA: TGTGCCAGCAGTGACTCACTAGCGGGAGCAGATACGCAGTATTTT
CDR3 protein: CASSDSLAGADTQYF

V gene: TRBV15
J gene: TRBJ2-7
clone size: -
D gene: -
CDR3 DNA: TGTGCCACCAGCAGAGAACGACCGAAGTGGGCCTACGAGCAGTACTTC
CDR3 protein: CATSRERPKWAYEQYF

V gene: TRBV6-5
J gene: TRBJ1-1
clone size: -
D gene: -
CDR3 DNA: TGTGCCAGCAGTTACTTGGGACGGAACACTGAAGCTTTCTTT
CDR3 protein: CASSYLGRNTEAFF

V gene: TRBV6-1
J gene: TRBJ2-7
clone size: few
D gene: -
CDR3 DNA: TGTGCCAGCAGCCACCGGGAGTCCTACGAGCAGTACTTC
CDR3 protein: CASSHRESYEQYF

V gene: TRBV4-1
J gene: TRBJ1-1
clone size: -
D gene: TRBD1
CDR3 DNA: TGCGCCAGCAGCCAAGCAGGGGGCGTCGACACTGAAGCTTTCTTT
CDR3 protein: CASSQAGGVDTEAFF

V gene: TRBV6-1
J gene: TRBJ1-2
clone size: -
D gene: -
CDR3 DNA: TGTGCCAGCAGAACCACAGGGCCTGGGTATGGCTACACCTTC
CDR3 protein: CASRTTGPGYGYTF

V gene: TRBV20-1
J gene: TRBJ2-7
clone size: medium-sized
D gene: -
CDR3 DNA: TGCAGTGCGGAACCCAGTCTAGCGACCTACGAGCAGTACTTC
CDR3 protein: CSAEPSLATYEQYF

V gene: TRBV24-1
J gene: TRBJ1-5
clone size: few
D gene: -
CDR3 DNA: TGTGCCACCAGTGAGTCGTGGGATCAGCCCCAGCATTTT
CDR3 protein: CATSESWDQPQHF

V gene: TRBV20-1
J gene: TRBJ1-5
clone size: few
D gene: -
CDR3 DNA: TGCAGTGCTCGTCGGGGGAGTCAGCCCCAGCATTTT
CDR3 protein: CSARRGSQPQHF

V gene: TRBV19
J gene: TRBJ1-5
clone size: few
D gene: TRBD1
CDR3 DNA: TGTGCCAGTAGTAGCCTGCAGGGGGCATCCAATCAGCCCCAGCATTTT
CDR3 protein: CASSSLQGASNQPQHF

V gene: TRBV7-3
J gene: TRBJ2-2
clone size: few
D gene: TRBD2
CDR3 DNA: TGTGCCAGCGCGGGAGAGGTGGGCGGGGAGCTGTTTTTT
CDR3 protein: CASAGEVGGELFF

V gene: TRBV10-3
J gene: TRBJ1-1
clone size: few
D gene: TRBD1
CDR3 DNA: TGTGCCATCAGTTCTACCGGGACAGGTGAAGCTTTCTTT
CDR3 protein: CAISSTGTGEAFF

V gene: TRBV24-1
J gene: TRBJ2-3
clone size: -
D gene: TRBD2
CDR3 DNA: TGTGCCACCAGTGATTCCGGGACTACCCCTTCCACAGATACGCAGTATTTT
CDR3 protein: CATSDSGTTPSTDTQYF

V gene: TRBV19
J gene: TRBJ2-1
clone size: few
D gene: -
CDR3 DNA: TGTGCCAGTAGTATTCAGGGAAGTGCAGGCGATGAGCAGTTCTTC
CDR3 protein: CASSIQGSAGDEQFF

V gene: TRBV2
J gene: TRBJ2-1
clone size: -
D gene: TRBD1
CDR3 DNA: TGTGCCAGCAGCAATGTGGGGACGGGACAGGGTTTGTTCTTC
CDR3 protein: CASSNVGTGQGLFF

V gene: TRBV19
J gene: TRBJ1-5
clone size: -
D gene: -
CDR3 DNA: TGTGCCAGTACAGTCCTCTCCGGGACAAGTTATCAGCCCCAGCATTTT
CDR3 protein: CASTVLSGTSYQPQHF